This T cell receptor beta chain derives from a study of T cells in tumors and immune-related adverse events. TCRdb's copy holds only in-frame clones and misses some; the assay was immunoSEQ multiplex PCR. The sample records 4,500 or so clones, more than 75% being singletons. The CDR3 covers 15 residues. Trimming took 6 bases from V and 1 from J, leaving 14 bases between them. Looked up from germline, CDR1 is SGHVS and CDR2 is FQNEAQ. The chain uses TRBV7-8 and TRBJ2-3, with a tentative D call TRBD1 (6 bases). This sequence was found in a female donor with metastatic renal cell carcinoma. The sample in question was skin tissue, obtained from a patient treated with anti-PD-1 therapy. The CDR3, as DNA: TGTGCCAGCAGAGGGGGAGTCGAGCGCACAGATACGCAGTATTTT. Its protein product is CASRGGVERTDTQYF.